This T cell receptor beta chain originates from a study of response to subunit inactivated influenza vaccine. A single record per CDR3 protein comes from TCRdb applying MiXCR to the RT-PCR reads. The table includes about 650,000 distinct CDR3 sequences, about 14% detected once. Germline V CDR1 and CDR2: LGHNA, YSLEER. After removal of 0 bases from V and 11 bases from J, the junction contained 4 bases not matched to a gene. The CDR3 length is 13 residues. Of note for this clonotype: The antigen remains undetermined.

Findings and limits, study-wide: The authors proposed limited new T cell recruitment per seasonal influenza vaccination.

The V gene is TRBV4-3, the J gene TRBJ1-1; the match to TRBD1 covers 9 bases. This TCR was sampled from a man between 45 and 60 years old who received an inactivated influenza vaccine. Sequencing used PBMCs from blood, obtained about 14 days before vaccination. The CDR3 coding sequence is TGCGCCAGCAGCCAAGACCGGGACAGGGATGCTTTCTTT. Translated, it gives CASSQDRDRDAFF.